This TCR beta chain comes out of a study of blood T cell repertoires in COVID-19. The CDR3 sequence is 14 residues long. CDR1 and CDR2 (germline): SNHLY, FYNNEI. Trimming cost V 9 bases and J 4 bases, with 15 bases left between them. Generated by immunoSEQ multiplex PCR, the TCRdb table keeps only in-frame clones and is missing some. The sample shows approximately 150,000 clones, roughly 90% of them seen only once. This sequence joins TRBV2 and TRBJ1-4; TRBD1 might be the D (6 bases). Sequenced material: peripheral blood. This receptor was obtained from an older woman with active or convalescent COVID-19. CDR3 sequence: CARSTLDSNEKLFF. Written as DNA, the CDR3 is TGTGCCAGATCGACGTTGGACAGTAATGAAAAACTGTTTTTT.